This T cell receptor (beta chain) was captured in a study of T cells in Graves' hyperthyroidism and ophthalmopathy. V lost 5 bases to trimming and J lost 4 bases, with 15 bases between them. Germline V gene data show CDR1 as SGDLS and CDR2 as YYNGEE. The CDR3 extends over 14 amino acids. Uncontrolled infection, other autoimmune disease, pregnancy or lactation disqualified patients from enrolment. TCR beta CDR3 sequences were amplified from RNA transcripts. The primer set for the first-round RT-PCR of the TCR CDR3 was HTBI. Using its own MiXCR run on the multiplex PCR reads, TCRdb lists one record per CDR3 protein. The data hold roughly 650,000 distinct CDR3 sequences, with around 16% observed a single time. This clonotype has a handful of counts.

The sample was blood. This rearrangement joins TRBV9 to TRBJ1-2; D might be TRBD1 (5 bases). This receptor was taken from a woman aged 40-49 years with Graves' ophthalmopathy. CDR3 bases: TGTGCCAGCAGAAGAGGTGGGGGACTCTATGGCTACACCTTC. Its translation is CASRRGGGLYGYTF.